The rows below give T cell receptor beta chains drawn from one sample of a study of blood T cells in healthy people across ages. TCRdb re-derived calls from the 5' RACE reads in MiXCR, one entry per CDR3 protein. In the table there are 650,000 to 800,000 distinct CDR3 sequences, roughly 44% of which are singletons. The sample was blood. The origin of the receptors is a man in his 60s in good health. Both conserved end residues are part of each CDR3. The D gene is left open where the match is weak. Size is omitted from some rows. Given values are once, few, many or a class for expanded clones.

j_call,clone_size,v_call,cdr3_length,d_call,cdr3_nt,cdr3_aa
TRBJ2-1,.,TRBV20-1,14,TRBD2,TGCAGTGCTCCCGGGACTAGCCCCTACAATGAGCGGTTCTTC,CSAPGTSPYNERFF
TRBJ2-7,few,TRBV5-1,15,TRBD1,TGTGCCAGCAGCTTAGTTGGGACAGGGAACTACGAGCAGTACTTC,CASSLVGTGNYEQYF
TRBJ2-7,.,TRBV7-9,16,.,TGTGCCAGCAGCCATAGCTTCGGAGAAGAGGCCTACGAGCAGTACTTC,CASSHSFGEEAYEQYF
TRBJ2-7,.,TRBV10-2,12,.,TGCGCCAGCAGTGGGCCCGTGGGGGAGCAGTACTTC,CASSGPVGEQYF
TRBJ2-5,.,TRBV10-1,14,.,TGCGCCAGCAGTGAGGCGAATGGCCAAGAGACCCAGTACTTC,CASSEANGQETQYF
TRBJ2-1,.,TRBV29-1,13,.,TGCAGCGTTGGACAGGGAGGCTACAATGAGCAGTTCTTC,CSVGQGGYNEQFF
TRBJ2-3,.,TRBV6-6,12,.,TGTGCCAGCGGGGGGCCCGCAGATACGCAGTATTTT,CASGGPADTQYF
TRBJ2-3,.,TRBV4-3,18,TRBD2,TGCGCCAGCAGCCAGACTAGCGGGGGACCCCCTCGCACAGATACGCAGTATTTT,CASSQTSGGPPRTDTQYF
TRBJ1-2,.,TRBV6-2/TRBV6-3,13,.,TGTGCCAGCACGACCAGGAGGTCGGGAGGCTACACCTTC,CASTTRRSGGYTF
TRBJ2-1,few,TRBV2,14,TRBD2,TGTGCCAGCGGGGGGAGGGCCTCCTACAATGAGCAGTTCTTC,CASGGRASYNEQFF
TRBJ1-2,.,TRBV5-4,10,.,TGTGCCGTGGGCAGGGATGGCTACACCTTC,CAVGRDGYTF
TRBJ2-1,.,TRBV12-3/TRBV12-4,15,.,TGTGCCAGCAGTTTAGAAATCACAGGAGACAATGAGCAGTTCTTC,CASSLEITGDNEQFF
TRBJ2-7,.,TRBV7-2,14,.,TGTGCCAGCAGCTTAGGGCCCCGGACGTACGAGCAGTACTTC,CASSLGPRTYEQYF
TRBJ1-1,.,TRBV6-5,15,TRBD1,TGTGCCAGCAGTTCCCCGCAGGGGGCGGTCACTGAAGCTTTCTTT,CASSSPQGAVTEAFF
TRBJ2-1,.,TRBV30,13,.,TGTGCCTGGAGTATACAGACATACAATGAGCAGTTCTTC,CAWSIQTYNEQFF
TRBJ1-6,few,TRBV7-2,16,.,TGTGCCAGCAGCTCAGGGAGGCCAGCTTATAATTCACCCCTCCACTTT,CASSSGRPAYNSPLHF
TRBJ1-5,.,TRBV15,16,TRBD1,TGTGCCACCAGCAGAACCCGGGACAGGGGGAATCAGCCCCAGCATTTT,CATSRTRDRGNQPQHF
TRBJ2-7,.,TRBV20-1,15,TRBD2,TGCAGTGCCCCCACCCCTAGCGGGGGCTTTTACGAGCAGTACTTC,CSAPTPSGGFYEQYF
TRBJ1-5,.,TRBV7-4,16,TRBD1,TGTGCCAGCAGCTGGGACAGGGTCCTTATTAATCAGCCCCAGCATTTT,CASSWDRVLINQPQHF
TRBJ1-2,.,TRBV14,14,.,TGTGCCAGCAGCTTCAGCGGATATTCCTATGGCTACACCTTC,CASSFSGYSYGYTF
TRBJ1-2,few,TRBV7-8,15,.,TGTGCCAGCAGCTTAGGATCGGTGTGGGACTATGGCTACACCTTC,CASSLGSVWDYGYTF
TRBJ1-2,many,TRBV11-2,14,.,TGTGCCAGCAGCTCATTACAGGAGCGCGGGGGCTACACCTTC,CASSSLQERGGYTF
TRBJ2-1,many,TRBV6-5,12,TRBD1,TGTGCCAGCAGTGGACAGGGTGGTGAGCAGTTCTTC,CASSGQGGEQFF
TRBJ2-3,few,TRBV7-2,15,.,TGTGCCAGCAGCTTAGCGCGAAATTGGGGTGATACGCAGTATTTT,CASSLARNWGDTQYF
TRBJ2-2,few,TRBV6-2/TRBV6-3,13,.,TGTGCCAGCAAGGGCACCAACACCGGGGAGCTGTTTTTT,CASKGTNTGELFF
TRBJ2-5,few,TRBV20-1,13,.,TGCAGTGCTAGGGCTACTCTCCAAGAGACCCAGTACTTC,CSARATLQETQYF